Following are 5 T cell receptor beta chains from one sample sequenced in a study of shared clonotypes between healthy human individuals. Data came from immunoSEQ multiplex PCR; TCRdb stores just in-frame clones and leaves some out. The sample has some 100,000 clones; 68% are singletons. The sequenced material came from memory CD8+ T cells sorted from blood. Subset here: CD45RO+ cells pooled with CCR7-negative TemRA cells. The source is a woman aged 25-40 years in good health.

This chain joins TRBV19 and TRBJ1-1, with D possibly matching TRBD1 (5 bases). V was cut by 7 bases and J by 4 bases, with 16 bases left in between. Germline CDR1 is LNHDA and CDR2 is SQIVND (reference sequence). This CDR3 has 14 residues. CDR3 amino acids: CASMPGSRSTEAFF. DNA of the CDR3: TGTGCCAGTATGCCAGGGTCGAGGAGCACTGAAGCTTTCTTT.

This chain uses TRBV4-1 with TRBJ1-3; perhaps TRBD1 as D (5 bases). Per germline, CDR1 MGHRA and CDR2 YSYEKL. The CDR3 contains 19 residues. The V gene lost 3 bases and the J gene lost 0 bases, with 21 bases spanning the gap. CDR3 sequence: CASSQRGDAFPASGNTIYF. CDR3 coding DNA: TGCGCCAGCAGCCAGAGAGGGGACGCATTCCCGGCCTCTGGAAACACCATATATTTT.

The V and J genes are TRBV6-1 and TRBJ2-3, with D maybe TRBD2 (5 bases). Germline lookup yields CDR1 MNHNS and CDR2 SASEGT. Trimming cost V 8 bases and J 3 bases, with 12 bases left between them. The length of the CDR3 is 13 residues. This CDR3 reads CASLYWETDTQYF. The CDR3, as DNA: TGTGCCAGCCTATATTGGGAGACAGATACGCAGTATTTT.

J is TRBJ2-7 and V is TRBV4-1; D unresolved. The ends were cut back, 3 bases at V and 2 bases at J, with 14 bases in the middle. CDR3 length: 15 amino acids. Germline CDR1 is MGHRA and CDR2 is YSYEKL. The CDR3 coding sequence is TGCGCCAGCAGCCAGCGACCGGACGGTGCCTACGAGCAGTACTTC. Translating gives CASSQRPDGAYEQYF.

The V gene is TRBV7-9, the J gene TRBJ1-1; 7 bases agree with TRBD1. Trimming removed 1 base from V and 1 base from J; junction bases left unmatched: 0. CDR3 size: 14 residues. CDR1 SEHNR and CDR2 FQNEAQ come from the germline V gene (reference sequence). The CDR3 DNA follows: TGTGCCAGCAGCTTAGGACAGGGGAACACTGAAGCTTTCTTT. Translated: CASSLGQGNTEAFF.